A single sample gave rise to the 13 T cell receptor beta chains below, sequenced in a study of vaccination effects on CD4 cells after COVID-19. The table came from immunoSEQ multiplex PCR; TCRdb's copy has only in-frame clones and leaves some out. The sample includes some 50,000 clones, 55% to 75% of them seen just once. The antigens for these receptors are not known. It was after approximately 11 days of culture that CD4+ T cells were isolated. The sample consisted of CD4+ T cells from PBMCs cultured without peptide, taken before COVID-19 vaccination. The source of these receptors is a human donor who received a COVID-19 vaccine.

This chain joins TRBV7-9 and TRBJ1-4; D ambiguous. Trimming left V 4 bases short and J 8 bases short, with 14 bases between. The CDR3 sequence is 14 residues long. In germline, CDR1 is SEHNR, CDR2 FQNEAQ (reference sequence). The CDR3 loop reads CASSYDGPVEKLFF. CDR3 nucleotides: TGTGCCAGCAGCTATGACGGGCCCGTGGAAAAACTGTTTTTT.

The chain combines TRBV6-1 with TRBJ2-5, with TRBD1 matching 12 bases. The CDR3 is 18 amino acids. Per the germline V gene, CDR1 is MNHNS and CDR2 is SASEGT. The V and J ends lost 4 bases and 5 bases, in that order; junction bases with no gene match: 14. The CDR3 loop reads CASSAPVYRDRGRETQYF. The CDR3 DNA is TGTGCCAGCAGTGCGCCCGTATACCGGGACAGGGGGCGGGAGACCCAGTACTTC.

The CDR3 here is CASSQRTSGGRSSYEQYF. The CDR3, as DNA: TGTGCCAGCAGCCAACGGACTAGCGGGGGTCGAAGCTCCTACGAGCAGTACTTC. J is TRBJ2-7 and V is TRBV4-2; 13 bases are shared with TRBD2. The CDR3 has 18 residues. Germline CDR1 and CDR2: LGHNA and YNFKEQ. V shed 2 bases and J 0 bases; nucleotides not matched to a gene: 7.

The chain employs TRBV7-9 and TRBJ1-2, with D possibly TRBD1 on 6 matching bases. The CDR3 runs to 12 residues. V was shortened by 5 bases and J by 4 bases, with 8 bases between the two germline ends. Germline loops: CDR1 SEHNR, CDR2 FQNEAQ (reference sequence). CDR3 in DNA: TGTGCCAGCAGCCGGGACATCTATGGCTACACCTTC. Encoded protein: CASSRDIYGYTF. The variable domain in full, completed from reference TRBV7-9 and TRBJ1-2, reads DTGVSQNPRHKITKRGQNVTFRCDPISEHNRLYWYRQTLGQGPEFLTYFQNEAQLEKSRLLSDRFSAERPKGSFSTLEIQRTEQGDSAMYLCASSRDIYGYTFGSGTRLTVV.

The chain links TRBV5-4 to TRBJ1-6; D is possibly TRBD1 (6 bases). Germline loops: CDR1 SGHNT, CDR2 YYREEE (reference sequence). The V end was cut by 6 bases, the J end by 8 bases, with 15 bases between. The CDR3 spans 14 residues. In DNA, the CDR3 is TGTGCCAGCACCGAGGGGGTTTCGGATTCACCCCTCCACTTT. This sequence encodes CASTEGVSDSPLHF.

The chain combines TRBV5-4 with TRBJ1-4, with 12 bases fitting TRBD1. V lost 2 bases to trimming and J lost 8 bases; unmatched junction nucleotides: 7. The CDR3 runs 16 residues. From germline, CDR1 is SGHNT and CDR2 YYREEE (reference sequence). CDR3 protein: CASSFRDRGLGEKLFF. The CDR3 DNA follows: TGTGCCAGCAGCTTCCGGGACAGGGGGCTAGGGGAAAAACTGTTTTTT.

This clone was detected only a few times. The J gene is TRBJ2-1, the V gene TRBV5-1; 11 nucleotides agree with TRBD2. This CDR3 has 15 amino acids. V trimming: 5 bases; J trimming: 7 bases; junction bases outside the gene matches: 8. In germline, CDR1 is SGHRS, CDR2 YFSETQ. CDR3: CASSPLAGEGNEQFF. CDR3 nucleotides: TGCGCCAGCAGTCCACTAGCGGGAGAAGGAAATGAGCAGTTCTTC.

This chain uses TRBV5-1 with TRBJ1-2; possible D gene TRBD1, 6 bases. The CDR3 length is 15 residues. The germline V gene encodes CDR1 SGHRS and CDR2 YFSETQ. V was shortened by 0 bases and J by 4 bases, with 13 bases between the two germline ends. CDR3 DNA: TGCGCCAGCAGCTTGGGCGCAGGGGATTCCTATGGCTACACCTTC. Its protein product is CASSLGAGDSYGYTF. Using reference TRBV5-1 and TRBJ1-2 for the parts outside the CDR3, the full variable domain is KAGVTQTPRYLIKTRGQQVTLSCSPISGHRSVSWYQQTPGQGLQFLFEYFSETQRNKGNFPGRFSGRQFSNSRSEMNVSTLELGDSALYLCASSLGAGDSYGYTFGSGTRLTVV.

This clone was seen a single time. The CDR3 region is CASSLRQGLETQYF. In DNA, the CDR3 is TGTGCCAGCTCTCTAAGACAGGGACTGGAGACCCAGTACTTC. The rearrangement joins TRBV18 to TRBJ2-5, with D maybe TRBD1 (7 bases). The germline gives CDR1 KGHSH, CDR2 LQKENI. The CDR3 is 14 residues long. V lost 6 bases and J lost 5, with 16 bases in between.

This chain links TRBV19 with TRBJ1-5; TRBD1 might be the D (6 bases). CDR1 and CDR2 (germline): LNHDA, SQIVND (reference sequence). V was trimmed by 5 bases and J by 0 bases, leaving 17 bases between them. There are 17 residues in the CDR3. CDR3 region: CASSPIGGALSNQPQHF. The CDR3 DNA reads TGTGCCAGTAGTCCCATAGGGGGGGCGCTTAGCAATCAGCCCCAGCATTTT.

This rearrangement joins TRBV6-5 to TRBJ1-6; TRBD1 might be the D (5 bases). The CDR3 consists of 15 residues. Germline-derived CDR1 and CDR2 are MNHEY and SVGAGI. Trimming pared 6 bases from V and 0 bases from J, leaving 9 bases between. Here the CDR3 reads CASRSQASYNSPLHF. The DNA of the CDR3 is TGTGCCAGCAGGTCACAGGCCTCCTATAATTCACCCCTCCACTTT.

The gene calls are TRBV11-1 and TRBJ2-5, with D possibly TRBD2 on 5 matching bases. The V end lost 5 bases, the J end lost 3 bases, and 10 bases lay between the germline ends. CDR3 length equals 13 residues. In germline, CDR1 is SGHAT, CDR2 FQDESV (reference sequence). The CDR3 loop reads CASSADYKETQYF. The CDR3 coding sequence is TGTGCCAGCAGCGCCGACTATAAAGAGACCCAGTACTTC. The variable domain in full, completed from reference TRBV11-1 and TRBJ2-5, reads EAEVAQSPRYKITEKSQAVAFWCDPISGHATLYWYRQILGQGPELLVQFQDESVVDDSQLPKDRFSAERLKGVDSTLKIQPAELGDSAMYLCASSADYKETQYFGPGTRLLVL.

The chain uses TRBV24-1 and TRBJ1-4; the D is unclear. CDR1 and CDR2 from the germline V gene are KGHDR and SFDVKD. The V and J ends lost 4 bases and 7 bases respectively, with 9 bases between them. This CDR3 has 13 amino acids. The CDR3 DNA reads TGTGCCACCAGTGACCACCGGGGTGAAAAACTGTTTTTT. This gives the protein CATSDHRGEKLFF.